This passage covers 19 T cell receptor beta chains from one sample sequenced in a study of PD-L1 blockade in urothelial cancer. Sequenced by immunoSEQ multiplex PCR; TCRdb stores in-frame clones only, minus some. This repertoire shows approximately 100,000 clones, 91% found once; its top ten account for under 0.95%. Sequencing used PBMCs, obtained around atezolizumab (anti-PD-L1) treatment. These TCRs come from an elderly woman with urothelial cancer.

The chain uses TRBV7-3 and TRBJ2-1; the match to TRBD2 covers 11 bases. J gave up 5 bases and V 3 bases, and 6 bases lay outside the gene matches. The CDR3 length is 16 residues. The germline CDR1 and CDR2 sequences are SGHTA and FQGTGA. Here the CDR3 reads CASSFPGLAADNEQFF. The CDR3 coding sequence is TGTGCCAGCAGCTTCCCGGGACTAGCGGCCGACAATGAGCAGTTCTTC.

V gene TRBV6-1 combines with J gene TRBJ1-5; D is undetermined. The germline V gene encodes CDR1 MNHNS and CDR2 SASEGT. V was cut by 4 bases and J by 0 bases, with 10 bases left in between. The CDR3 spans 15 residues. Here the CDR3 reads CASSAAGTSNQPQHF. CDR3 bases: TGTGCCAGCAGTGCGGCAGGAACTAGCAATCAGCCCCAGCATTTT.

This clone appeared once. This chain connects TRBV7-9 to TRBJ2-7, with TRBD1 matching 7 bases. Germline V CDR1 and CDR2: SEHNR, FQNEAQ (reference sequence). V shed 5 bases and J 1 base; nucleotides not matched to a gene: 5. This CDR3 has 14 residues. The CDR3 is CASSPGQVSYEQYF. The CDR3 DNA is TGTGCCAGCAGCCCCGGACAGGTTTCCTACGAGCAGTACTTC.

The V and J genes are TRBV9 and TRBJ1-2, with D possibly being TRBD1 (5 bases). Trimming removed 0 bases from V and 6 bases from J, with 6 bases in between. From germline, CDR1 is SGDLS and CDR2 YYNGEE. This CDR3 has 12 amino acids. Here the CDR3 reads CASSVGGDGYTF. CDR3 coding DNA: TGTGCCAGCAGCGTAGGGGGGGATGGCTACACCTTC.

The chain combines TRBV12-5 with TRBJ1-2, with 10 bases aligning to TRBD1. The V gene end was trimmed by 6 bases and the J gene end by 8 bases; junction bases not matched to a gene: 9. Germline V gene lookup returns CDR1 LGHNT and CDR2 FRNRAP. CDR3 length equals 14 residues. CDR3 nucleotides: TGTGCTAGTGGACCGACAGGGGGCTGGATGGGCTACACCTTC. The encoded protein is CASGPTGGWMGYTF. The full variable domain, in which reference TRBV12-5 and TRBJ1-2 provide the parts outside the CDR3, is DARVTQTPRHKVTEMGQEVTMRCQPILGHNTVFWYRQTMMQGLELLAYFRNRAPLDDSGMPKDRFSAEMPDATLATLKIQPSEPRDSAVYFCASGPTGGWMGYTFGSGTRLTVV.

This chain uses TRBV5-5 with TRBJ1-3; no clear D. V lost 0 bases to trimming and J lost 0 bases, with 13 bases between them. The CDR3 extends over 17 amino acids. Germline CDR1 SGHKS, CDR2 YYEKEE (reference sequence). CDR3 nucleotide sequence: TGTGCCAGCAGCTTGGAGGCAGGTACCGCCTCTGGAAACACCATATATTTT. It is translated as CASSLEAGTASGNTIYF.

This clone is a singleton in its sample. The chain carries TRBV2 and TRBJ1-5, with TRBD1 as a possible D gene (6 bases). The V end was cut by 9 bases, the J end by 0 bases, with 15 bases between. CDR3 length equals 15 residues. In germline, CDR1 is SNHLY, CDR2 FYNNEI. The CDR3 loop is CASTGTLSSNQPQHF. As DNA, the CDR3 is TGTGCCAGTACCGGGACACTGTCTAGCAATCAGCCCCAGCATTTT.

This chain connects TRBV5-8 to TRBJ2-1, with TRBD1 matching over 10 bases. Germline CDR1 reads SGHTS; CDR2 reads YDEGEE. Trimming took 3 bases from V and 14 from J; bases not matched to a gene: 5. The CDR3 is 12 residues long. In DNA, the CDR3 is TGTGCCAGCAGCTATCCCGGGACAGGGGAGTTCTTC. Translated, it gives CASSYPGTGEFF.

The chain joins TRBV19 to TRBJ1-5; 7 bases are a match to TRBD1. Germline V gene data show CDR1 as LNHDA and CDR2 as SQIVND (reference sequence). The CDR3 is 16 residues long. V lost 1 base, J lost 0 bases, and 3 bases stayed unmatched. This chain's CDR3 is CASSIAAGGSNQPQHF. The DNA of the CDR3 is TGTGCCAGTAGTATAGCGGCAGGGGGTAGCAATCAGCCCCAGCATTTT.

CDR3 sequence reads: CASSSGFRGQGNTEAFF. As DNA, the CDR3 is TGTGCCAGCAGCTCCGGTTTCCGGGGACAGGGGAACACTGAAGCTTTCTTT. The chain is built from TRBV5-4 and TRBJ1-1; 9 bases fit TRBD1. CDR3 length equals 17 residues. Germline values: CDR1 SGHNT, CDR2 YYREEE (reference sequence). The trim removed 3 bases at V and 1 base at J, leaving 10 bases unmatched.

The chain combines TRBV7-2 with TRBJ1-5, with TRBD1 as a possible D gene (5 bases). CDR1 SGHTA and CDR2 FQGNSA come from the germline V gene. Trimming cost V 5 bases and J 4 bases, with 12 bases left between them. The CDR3 is 14 amino acids. The CDR3 loop reads CASSPPGQNQPQHF. CDR3 bases: TGTGCCAGCAGCCCCCCCGGACAAAATCAGCCCCAGCATTTT.

The chain combines TRBV5-1 with TRBJ1-2, with a tentative D call TRBD1 (6 bases). Trimming shortened V by 1 base and J by 6 bases, and 7 bases separated the two germline ends. Germline V gene data show CDR1 as SGHRS and CDR2 as YFSETQ. CDR3 length equals 12 residues. Here the CDR3 reads CASSLKGDGYTF. The CDR3 DNA reads as TGCGCCAGCAGCTTGAAGGGGGATGGCTACACCTTC.

The CDR3 loop is CASSFRGPQPYEQYF. In DNA form, the CDR3 reads TGTGCCAGCAGCTTCAGGGGCCCGCAGCCCTACGAGCAGTACTTC. The chain has TRBV5-5 and TRBJ2-7, with D possibly TRBD1 on 6 matching bases. Germline V gives CDR1 SGHKS, CDR2 YYEKEE (reference sequence). CDR3 size: 15 residues. V dropped 2 bases and J dropped 2 bases, with 14 bases sitting between them.

The CDR3: CASSQRTSSGNTIYF. Here the CDR3 DNA reads TGTGCCAGCAGCCAACGCACGAGCTCTGGAAACACCATATATTTT. The chain links TRBV14 to TRBJ1-3; D is undetermined. Per the germline V gene, CDR1 is SGHDN and CDR2 is FVKESK. CDR3 size: 15 residues. V was shortened by 2 bases and J by 0 bases, with 8 bases between the two germline ends.

The chain employs TRBV7-9 and TRBJ2-7, with 7 bases fitting TRBD1. V lost 11 bases, J lost 11 bases, and 15 bases stayed unmatched. The V gene's germline CDR1 is SEHNR and CDR2 FQNEAQ (reference sequence). This CDR3 has 12 amino acids. For the CDR3, the DNA is TGTGCCGCAGCTAACCCTCCTGGGACAGAGTACTTC. Translation: CAAANPPGTEYF.

The chain couples TRBV7-3 to TRBJ2-5; D gene uncertain. Trimming stripped 3 bases from V and 1 base from J, with 6 bases between. The germline CDR1 and CDR2 sequences are SGHTA and FQGTGA. The CDR3 has 13 residues. The CDR3 region is CASSLSFQETQYF. CDR3 in DNA: TGTGCCAGCAGCTTGTCCTTCCAAGAGACCCAGTACTTC.

V is TRBV15 and J is TRBJ2-3; D uncertain. Trimming took 4 bases from V and 2 from J, leaving 4 bases between them. The CDR3 is 12 amino acids. Germline values: CDR1 LNHNV, CDR2 YYDKDF (reference sequence). The CDR3 sequence is CATSIATDTQYF. The CDR3 coding sequence is TGTGCCACCAGCATAGCCACAGATACGCAGTATTTT.

This chain uses TRBV6-5 with TRBJ2-3, with 7 bases identical to TRBD2. V was clipped by 6 bases and J by 4 bases; unmatched bases: 10. Germline CDR1 and CDR2: MNHEY and SVGAGI. The CDR3 runs 15 residues. This CDR3 reads CASRNRRGSSDTQYF. The DNA for the CDR3 is TGTGCCAGCAGAAACCGGCGCGGGAGTTCAGATACGCAGTATTTT.

The chain uses TRBV6-5 and TRBJ1-1, with no clear D. The CDR3 spans 15 residues. V was shortened by 0 bases and J by 2 bases, with 10 bases between the two germline ends. Germline CDR1 reads MNHEY; CDR2 reads SVGAGI. The CDR3 region is CASSYSRMRNTEAFF. The CDR3 bases are TGTGCCAGCAGTTACTCGAGGATGCGTAACACTGAAGCTTTCTTT.